This TCR beta chain derives from a study of cytomegalovirus exposure and HLA in healthy donors. Study overall: Early release data held 75 million to 100 million unique TCRs from HLA-typed donors. Study-wide results and limits: In vitro data verified three CMV-associated chains as specific for CMV antigens.

The ends lost 0 bases at V and 2 bases at J; junction bases unmatched: 4. The CDR3 contains 16 residues. Germline V CDR1 and CDR2: LNHNV, YYDKDF (reference sequence). Nominal health characterized the donors when sampled, though unrecorded immune exposures were likely. In the case of this clone: No antigen is known for it.

PCR used 60 Vbeta primers and 13 Jbeta primers. Produced via immunoSEQ multiplex PCR; TCRdb's table is partial and in-frame only. The table records about 130,000 clones, around 76% of them present only once. The sample comprised PBMCs. The V call is TRBV15, the J call TRBJ2-1; 7 nucleotides agree with TRBD1. This TCR derives from a woman aged 50 to 60 in good health and CMV-seronegative. The CDR3 sequence: CATSRDTGQTYNEQFF. The CDR3 coding sequence is TGTGCCACCAGCAGAGATACGGGACAGACCTACAATGAGCAGTTCTTC.